These T cell receptor beta chains were read from a single sample in a study of control samples from healthy donors and cancer patients. Profiled with immunoSEQ multiplex PCR; TCRdb holds only in-frame clones, not every one. The sample lists 150,000 or so clones, 80% to 95% occurring once. The sample was blood. These receptors all come from a man aged 18 to 30 in good health. Both conserved end residues are part of each CDR3. D genes are given only for firm matches. Clone sizes are given selectively: once, few, many, or a class where the clone is expanded.

TRBD1,TRBJ1-1,TRBV10-3,.,CAITTGQGIPEAFF,TGTGCCATCACTACGGGACAGGGGATCCCTGAAGCTTTCTTT
.,TRBJ2-5,TRBV5-1,.,CASSLDNHLGRNPRETQYF,TGCGCCAGCAGCTTGGACAATCACTTAGGACGCAACCCTCGGGAGACCCAGTACTTC
.,TRBJ2-2,TRBV13,.,CASSLRARKDTGELFF,TGTGCCAGCAGCTTAAGAGCGAGGAAAGACACCGGGGAGCTGTTTTTT
TRBD2,TRBJ2-1,TRBV7-2,.,CASSLPRTSSLDEQFF,TGTGCCAGCAGCTTACCTAGGACTAGCAGCCTGGATGAGCAGTTCTTC
.,TRBJ1-2,TRBV30,.,CAYGWGMGYTF,TGTGCCTACGGGTGGGGGATGGGCTACACCTTC
.,TRBJ2-2,TRBV5-6,.,CASSLFAVSNTGELFF,TGTGCCAGCAGCTTGTTTGCCGTTAGCAACACCGGGGAGCTGTTTTTT
.,TRBJ1-1,TRBV25-1,.,CASSEDRNTEAFF,TGTGCCAGCAGTGAGGACAGAAACACTGAAGCTTTCTTT
.,TRBJ2-4,TRBV6-6,.,CASSETNAKNIQYF,TGTGCCAGCAGTGAGACGAATGCCAAAAACATTCAGTACTTC
.,TRBJ1-2,TRBV7-2,.,CASSTSMVRANYGYTF,TGTGCCAGCAGCACGTCCATGGTCCGAGCTAACTATGGCTACACCTTC
.,TRBJ2-2,TRBV5-6,large,CASSLYGGGTGELFF,TGTGCCAGCAGCTTGTATGGCGGAGGGACCGGGGAGCTGTTTTTT
.,TRBJ2-7,TRBV7-8,.,CASSLSAYTYEQYF,TGTGCCAGCAGCCTATCAGCTTACACCTACGAGCAGTACTTC
TRBD1,TRBJ2-3,TRBV11-2,.,CASRTTRGPDTQYF,TGTGCCAGCAGGACAACGAGGGGGCCAGATACGCAGTATTTT
.,TRBJ2-2,TRBV24-1,.,CATSDFKRQGPNTGELFF,TGTGCCACCAGTGATTTTAAACGCCAGGGACCGAACACCGGGGAGCTGTTTTTT
.,TRBJ2-3,TRBV10-3,.,CAISEPDQAQYF,TGTGCCATCAGTGAGCCGGACCAGGCGCAGTATTTT
.,TRBJ2-1,TRBV9,.,CASSVGAGSSYNEQFF,TGTGCCAGCAGCGTAGGAGCAGGGAGCTCCTACAATGAGCAGTTCTTC
.,TRBJ1-5,TRBV6-5,.,CASSYEGLQPQHF,TGTGCCAGCAGTTATGAGGGTTTGCAGCCCCAGCATTTT